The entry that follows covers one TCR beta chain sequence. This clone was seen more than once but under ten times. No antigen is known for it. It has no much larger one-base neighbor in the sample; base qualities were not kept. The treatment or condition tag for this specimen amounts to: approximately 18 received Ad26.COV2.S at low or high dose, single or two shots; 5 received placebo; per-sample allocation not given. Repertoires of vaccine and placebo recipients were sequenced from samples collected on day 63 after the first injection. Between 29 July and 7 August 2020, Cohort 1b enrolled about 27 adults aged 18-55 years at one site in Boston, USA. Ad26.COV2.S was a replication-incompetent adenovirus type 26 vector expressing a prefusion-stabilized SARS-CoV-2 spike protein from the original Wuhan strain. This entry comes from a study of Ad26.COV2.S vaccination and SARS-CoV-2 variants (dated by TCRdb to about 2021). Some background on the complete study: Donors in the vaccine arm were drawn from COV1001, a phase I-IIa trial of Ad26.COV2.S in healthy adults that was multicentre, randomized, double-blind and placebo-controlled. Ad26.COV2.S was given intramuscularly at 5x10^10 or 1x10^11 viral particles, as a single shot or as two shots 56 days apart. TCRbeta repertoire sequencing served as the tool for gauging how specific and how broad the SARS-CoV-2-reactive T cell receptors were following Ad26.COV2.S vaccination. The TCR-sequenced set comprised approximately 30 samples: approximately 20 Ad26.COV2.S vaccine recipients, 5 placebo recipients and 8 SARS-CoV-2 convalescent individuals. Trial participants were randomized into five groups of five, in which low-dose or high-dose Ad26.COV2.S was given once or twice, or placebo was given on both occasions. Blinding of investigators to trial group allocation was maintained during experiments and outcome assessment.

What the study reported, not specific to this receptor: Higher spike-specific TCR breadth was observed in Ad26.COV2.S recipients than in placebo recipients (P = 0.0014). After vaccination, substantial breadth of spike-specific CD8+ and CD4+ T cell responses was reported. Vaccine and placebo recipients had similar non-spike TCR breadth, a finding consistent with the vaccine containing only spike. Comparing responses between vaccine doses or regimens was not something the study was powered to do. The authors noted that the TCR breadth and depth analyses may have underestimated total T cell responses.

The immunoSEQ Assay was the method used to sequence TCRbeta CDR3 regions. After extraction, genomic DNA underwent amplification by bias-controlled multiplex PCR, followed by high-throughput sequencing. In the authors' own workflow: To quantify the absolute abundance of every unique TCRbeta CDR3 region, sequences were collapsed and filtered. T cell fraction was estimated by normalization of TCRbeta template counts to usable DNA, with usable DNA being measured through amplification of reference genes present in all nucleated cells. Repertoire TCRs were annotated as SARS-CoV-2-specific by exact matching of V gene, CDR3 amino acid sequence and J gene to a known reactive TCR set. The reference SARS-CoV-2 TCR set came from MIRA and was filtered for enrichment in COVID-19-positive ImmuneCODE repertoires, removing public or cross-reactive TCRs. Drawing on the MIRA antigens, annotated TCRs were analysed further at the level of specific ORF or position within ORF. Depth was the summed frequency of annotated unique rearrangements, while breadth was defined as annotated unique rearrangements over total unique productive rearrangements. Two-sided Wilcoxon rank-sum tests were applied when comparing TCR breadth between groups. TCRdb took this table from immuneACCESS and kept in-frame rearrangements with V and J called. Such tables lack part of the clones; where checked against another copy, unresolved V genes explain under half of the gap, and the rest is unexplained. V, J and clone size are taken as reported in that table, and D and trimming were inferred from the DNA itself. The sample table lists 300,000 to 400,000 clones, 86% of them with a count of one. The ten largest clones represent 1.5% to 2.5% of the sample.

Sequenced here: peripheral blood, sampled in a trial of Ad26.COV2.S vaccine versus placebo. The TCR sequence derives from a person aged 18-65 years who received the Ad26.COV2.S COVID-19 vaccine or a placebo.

Here is the DNA: TGTGCCAGCAGCCAGGATGACAGCAATTCACCCCTCCACTTT. It codes for CASSQDDSNSPLHF. This chain joins TRBV3-1 (or the pseudogene TRBV3-2) to TRBJ1-6, and possibly TRBD1, on 5 matching bases. As encoded in the germline V gene (reference sequence), CDR1 is LGHDT while CDR2 is YNNKEL. From its cysteine to its phenylalanine, the CDR3 spans 14 amino acids. CDR3 DNA only is kept here, 42 bases in frame from base 1. V is pared back by 3 bases and J by 7 bases, with 10 bases lying between the germline termini.